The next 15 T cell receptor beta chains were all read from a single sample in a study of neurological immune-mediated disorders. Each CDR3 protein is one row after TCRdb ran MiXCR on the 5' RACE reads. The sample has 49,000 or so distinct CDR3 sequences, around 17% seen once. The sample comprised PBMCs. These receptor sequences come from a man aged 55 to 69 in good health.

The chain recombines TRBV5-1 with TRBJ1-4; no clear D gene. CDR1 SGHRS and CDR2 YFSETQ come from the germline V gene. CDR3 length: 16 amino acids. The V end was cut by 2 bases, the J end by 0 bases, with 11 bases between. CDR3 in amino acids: CASSLEISSTNEKLFF. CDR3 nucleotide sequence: TGCGCCAGCAGCTTAGAAATAAGTTCAACTAATGAAAAACTGTTTTTT.

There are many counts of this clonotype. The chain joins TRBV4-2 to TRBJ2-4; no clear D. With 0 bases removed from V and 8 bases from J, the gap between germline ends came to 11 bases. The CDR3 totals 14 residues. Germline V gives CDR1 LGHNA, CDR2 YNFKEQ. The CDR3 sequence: CASSQDTEEDIQYF. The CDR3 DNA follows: TGTGCCAGCAGCCAAGATACCGAAGAGGACATTCAGTACTTC.

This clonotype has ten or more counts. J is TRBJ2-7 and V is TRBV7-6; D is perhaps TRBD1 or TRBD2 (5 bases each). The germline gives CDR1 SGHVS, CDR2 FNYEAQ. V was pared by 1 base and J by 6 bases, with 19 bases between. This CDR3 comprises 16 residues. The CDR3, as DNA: TGTGCCAGCAGCTTAGTATCTGCGGGCATAGGGGCCGAGCAGTACTTC. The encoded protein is CASSLVSAGIGAEQYF.

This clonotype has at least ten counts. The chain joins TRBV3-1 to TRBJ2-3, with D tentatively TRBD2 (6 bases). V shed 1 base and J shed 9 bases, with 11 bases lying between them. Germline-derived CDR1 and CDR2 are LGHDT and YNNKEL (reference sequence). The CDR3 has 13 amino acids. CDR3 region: CASSQVPRGTQYF. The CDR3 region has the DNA TGTGCCAGCAGCCAAGTCCCCCGGGGGACGCAGTATTTT.

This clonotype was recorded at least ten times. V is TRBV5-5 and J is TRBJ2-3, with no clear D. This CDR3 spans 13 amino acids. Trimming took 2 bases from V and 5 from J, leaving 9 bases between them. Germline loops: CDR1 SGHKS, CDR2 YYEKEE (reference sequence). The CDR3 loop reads CASSFSALDTQYF. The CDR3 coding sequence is TGTGCCAGCAGCTTCTCGGCTTTAGATACGCAGTATTTT. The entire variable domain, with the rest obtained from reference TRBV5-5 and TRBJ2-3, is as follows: DAGVTQSPTHLIKTRGQQVTLRCSPISGHKSVSWYQQVLGQGPQFIFQYYEKEERGRGNFPDRFSARQFPNYSSELNVNALLLGDSALYLCASSFSALDTQYFGPGTRLTVL.

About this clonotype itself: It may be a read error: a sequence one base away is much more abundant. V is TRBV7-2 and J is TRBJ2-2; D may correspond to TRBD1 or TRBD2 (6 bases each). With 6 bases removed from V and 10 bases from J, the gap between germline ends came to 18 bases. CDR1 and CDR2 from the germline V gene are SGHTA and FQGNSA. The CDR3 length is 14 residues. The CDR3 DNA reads TGTGCCAGCAGGCGGGACACCGAGTTCGTGGAGCTGTTTTTT. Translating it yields CASRRDTEFVELFF.

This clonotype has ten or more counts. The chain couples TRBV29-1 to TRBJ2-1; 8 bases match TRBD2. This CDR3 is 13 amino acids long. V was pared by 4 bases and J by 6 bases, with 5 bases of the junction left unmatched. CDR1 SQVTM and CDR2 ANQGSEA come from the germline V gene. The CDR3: CSVALAALNEQFF. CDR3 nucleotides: TGCAGCGTTGCACTAGCGGCACTCAATGAGCAGTTCTTC.

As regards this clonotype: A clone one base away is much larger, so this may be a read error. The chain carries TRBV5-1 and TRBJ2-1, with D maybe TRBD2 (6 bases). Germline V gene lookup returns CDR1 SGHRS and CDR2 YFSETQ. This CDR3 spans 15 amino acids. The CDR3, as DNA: TGCGCCTGCAGCCAGGTAGTGGGGGGTAACAATGAGCAGTTCTTC. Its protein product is CACSQVVGGNNEQFF.

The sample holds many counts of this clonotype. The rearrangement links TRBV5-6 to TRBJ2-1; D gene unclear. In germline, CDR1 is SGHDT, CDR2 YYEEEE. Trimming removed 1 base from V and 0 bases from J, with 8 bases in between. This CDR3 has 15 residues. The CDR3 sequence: CASSLRASSYNEQFF. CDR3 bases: TGTGCCAGCAGCTTGAGGGCCAGCTCCTACAATGAGCAGTTCTTC.

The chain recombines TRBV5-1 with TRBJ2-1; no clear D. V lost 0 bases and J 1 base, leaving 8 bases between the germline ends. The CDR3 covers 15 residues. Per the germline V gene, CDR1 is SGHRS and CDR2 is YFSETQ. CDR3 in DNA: TGCGCCAGCAGCTTGGGCCCAGAGTCCTACAATGAGCAGTTCTTC. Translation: CASSLGPESYNEQFF. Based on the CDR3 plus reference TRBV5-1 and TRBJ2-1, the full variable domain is KAGVTQTPRYLIKTRGQQVTLSCSPISGHRSVSWYQQTPGQGLQFLFEYFSETQRNKGNFPGRFSGRQFSNSRSEMNVSTLELGDSALYLCASSLGPESYNEQFFGPGTRLTVL.

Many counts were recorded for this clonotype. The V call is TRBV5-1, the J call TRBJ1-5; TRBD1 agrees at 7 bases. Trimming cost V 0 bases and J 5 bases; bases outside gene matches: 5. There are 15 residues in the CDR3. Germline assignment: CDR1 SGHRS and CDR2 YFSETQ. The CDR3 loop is CASSLAPTGDQPQHF. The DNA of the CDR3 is TGCGCCAGCAGCTTGGCTCCCACAGGGGATCAGCCCCAGCATTTT.

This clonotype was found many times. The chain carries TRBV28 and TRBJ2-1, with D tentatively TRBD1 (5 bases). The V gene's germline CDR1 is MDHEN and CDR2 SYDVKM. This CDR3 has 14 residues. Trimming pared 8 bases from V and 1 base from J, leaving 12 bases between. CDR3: CASGETGSYNEQFF. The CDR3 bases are TGTGCCAGCGGCGAAACAGGTTCCTACAATGAGCAGTTCTTC. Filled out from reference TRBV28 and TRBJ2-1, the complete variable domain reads DVKVTQSSRYLVKRTGEKVFLECVQDMDHENMFWYRQDPGLGLRLIYFSYDVKMKEKGDIPEGYSVSREKKERFSLILESASTNQTSMYLCASGETGSYNEQFFGPGTRLTVL.

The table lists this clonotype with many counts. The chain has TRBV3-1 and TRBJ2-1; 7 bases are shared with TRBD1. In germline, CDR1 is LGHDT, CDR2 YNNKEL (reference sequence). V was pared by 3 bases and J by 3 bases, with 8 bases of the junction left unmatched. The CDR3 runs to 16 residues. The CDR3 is CASSQHSGTDYNEQFF. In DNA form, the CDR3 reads TGTGCCAGCAGCCAGCACTCCGGGACAGACTACAATGAGCAGTTCTTC.

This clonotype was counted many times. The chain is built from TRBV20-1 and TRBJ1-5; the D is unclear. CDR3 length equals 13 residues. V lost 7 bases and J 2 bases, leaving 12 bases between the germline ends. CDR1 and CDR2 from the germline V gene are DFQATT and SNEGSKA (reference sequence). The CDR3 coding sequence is TGCAGTGGAGGGAATGCCCGCAATCAGCCCCAGCATTTT. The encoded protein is CSGGNARNQPQHF.

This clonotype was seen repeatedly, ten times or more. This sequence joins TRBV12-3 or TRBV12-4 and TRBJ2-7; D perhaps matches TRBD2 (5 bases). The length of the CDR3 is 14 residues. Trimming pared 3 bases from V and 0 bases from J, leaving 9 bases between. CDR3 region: CASSLAGYSYEQYF. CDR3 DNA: TGTGCCAGCAGTTTGGCGGGTTACTCCTACGAGCAGTACTTC.